This T cell receptor beta chain appears in the sequencing data of a study of blood T cell repertoires in COVID-19. J gave up 9 bases and V 0 bases, and 15 bases lay outside the gene matches. CDR1 and CDR2 (germline): KGHSH, LQKENI. This CDR3 is built from 19 residues. Original data processing: Amplified reference gene primers provided the basis for estimating nucleated cell counts. The repertoire was sequenced with immunoSEQ multiplex PCR; TCRdb's copy has only in-frame clones and lacks some. The V and J calls and clone size were taken over from that table, and D and trimming were inferred from the DNA. The data contain approximately 260,000 clones, over 70% of them singletons.

This TCR was sampled from an older woman with COVID-19, enrolled during active disease. The specimen sequenced was peripheral blood. This chain connects TRBV18 to TRBJ2-1, with TRBD2 identical over 12 bases. The CDR3 region has the DNA TGTGCCAGCTCACCACCGGGACAGGGGATACTAGCGGGAGGACGTGAGCAGTTCTTC. As protein: CASSPPGQGILAGGREQFF.